This T cell receptor beta chain was documented in a study of T cells in Graves' hyperthyroidism and ophthalmopathy. The study, taken as a whole, reports: Also found in blood were most expanded thyroid clonotypes above 0.001.

Each patient was aged 18 to 65 and had newly diagnosed hyperthyroidism of under 2 months' duration. Patients were excluded for uncontrolled infection, other autoimmune disease, pregnancy or lactation. Amplified TCR beta CDR3 regions came from RNA transcripts. HTBI primers were employed in a first-round RT-PCR of the TCR CDR3. TCRdb ran MiXCR on the multiplex PCR reads and lists one entry per CDR3 protein. This sample has around 700,000 distinct CDR3 sequences, with 30% to 40% found just once. This clonotype was seen only a few times. The antigen remains unidentified. The material sequenced was blood. The clonotype comes from a woman in her thirties or forties with Graves' hyperthyroidism.

The DNA of the CDR3 is TGTGCCAGCAGCTTAGTTCGGGGAAACCCCTACGAGCAGTACTTC. Translation: CASSLVRGNPYEQYF. The chain recombines TRBV7-9 with TRBJ2-7; weak D call: TRBD2 (5 bases). Trimming took off 1 base at V and 2 bases at J, with 12 bases between the two ends. The CDR3 consists of 15 residues. CDR1 and CDR2 from the germline V gene are SEHNR and FQNEAQ (reference sequence).